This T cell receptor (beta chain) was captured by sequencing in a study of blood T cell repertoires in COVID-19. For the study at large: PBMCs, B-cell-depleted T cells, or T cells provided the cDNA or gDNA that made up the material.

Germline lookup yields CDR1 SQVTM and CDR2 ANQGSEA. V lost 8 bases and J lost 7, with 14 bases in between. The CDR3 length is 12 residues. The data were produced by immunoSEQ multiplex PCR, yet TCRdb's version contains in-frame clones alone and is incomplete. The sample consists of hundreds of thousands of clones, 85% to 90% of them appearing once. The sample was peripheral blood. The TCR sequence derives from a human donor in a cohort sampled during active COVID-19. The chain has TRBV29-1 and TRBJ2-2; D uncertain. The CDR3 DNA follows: TGCAGCTCCTGGTTAGTTAGCGGGGAGCTGTTTTTT. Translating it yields CSSWLVSGELFF.